This TCR beta chain originates from a study of blood T cell repertoires in COVID-19. Background on the study: Some COVID-19 samples were acute and others convalescent; all came from the United States, Italy and Spain. T cells, B-cell-depleted T cells, or PBMCs provided the cDNA or gDNA that served as material.

Patients from Seattle were sampled longitudinally, starting during active infection. The repertoire was sequenced with immunoSEQ multiplex PCR; TCRdb's copy has only in-frame clones and lacks some. The sample carries about 170,000 clones, under 85% recorded once. Trimming cost V 5 bases and J 2 bases; bases outside gene matches: 10. Looked up from germline, CDR1 is PRHDT and CDR2 is FYEKMQ (reference sequence). The CDR3 contains 16 residues. V and J are TRBV13 and TRBJ2-5; 8 positions match TRBD2. The clonotype comes from a man older than 75 with COVID-19, enrolled during active disease. Sequenced input: peripheral blood. The CDR3 reads CASSLEGSGEQETQYF. The CDR3 DNA follows: TGTGCCAGCAGCCTAGAGGGTAGCGGGGAACAAGAGACCCAGTACTTC.